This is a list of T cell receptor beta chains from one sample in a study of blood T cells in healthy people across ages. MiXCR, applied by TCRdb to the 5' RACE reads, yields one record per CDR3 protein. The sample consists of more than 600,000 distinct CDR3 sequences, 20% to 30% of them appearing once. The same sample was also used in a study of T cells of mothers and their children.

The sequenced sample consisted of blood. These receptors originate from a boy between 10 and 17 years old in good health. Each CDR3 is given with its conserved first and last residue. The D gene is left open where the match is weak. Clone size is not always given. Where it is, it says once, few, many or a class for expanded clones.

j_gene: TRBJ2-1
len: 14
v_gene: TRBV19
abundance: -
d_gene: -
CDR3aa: CASSTYDRYNKQFF
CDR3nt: TGTGCCAGTAGTACTTATGACAGATACAATAAGCAGTTCTTC

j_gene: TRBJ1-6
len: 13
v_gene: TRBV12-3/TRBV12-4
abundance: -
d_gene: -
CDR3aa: CASRDSNNSPLHF
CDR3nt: TGTGCCAGCAGGGACAGTAATAATTCACCCCTCCACTTT

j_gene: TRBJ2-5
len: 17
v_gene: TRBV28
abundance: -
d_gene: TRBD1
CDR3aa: CASSLLGTGALQETQYF
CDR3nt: TGTGCCAGCAGCCTGCTCGGGACAGGGGCTCTACAAGAGACCCAGTACTTC

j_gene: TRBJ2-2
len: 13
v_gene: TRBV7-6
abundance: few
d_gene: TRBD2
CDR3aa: CASSYREAGELFF
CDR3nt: TGTGCCAGCAGCTACCGGGAGGCCGGGGAGCTGTTTTTT

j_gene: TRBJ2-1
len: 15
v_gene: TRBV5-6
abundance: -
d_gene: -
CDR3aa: CASSLIQLLGNEQFF
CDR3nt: TGTGCCAGCAGCTTGATTCAGCTGCTAGGGAATGAGCAGTTCTTC

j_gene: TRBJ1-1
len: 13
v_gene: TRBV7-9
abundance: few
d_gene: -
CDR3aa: CASSLLGEGEAFF
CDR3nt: TGTGCCAGCAGCTTATTAGGGGAGGGTGAAGCTTTCTTT

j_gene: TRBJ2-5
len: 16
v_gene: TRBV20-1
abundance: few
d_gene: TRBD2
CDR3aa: CSARDTAGEYQETQYF
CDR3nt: TGCAGTGCTAGAGATACGGCGGGAGAGTACCAAGAGACCCAGTACTTC

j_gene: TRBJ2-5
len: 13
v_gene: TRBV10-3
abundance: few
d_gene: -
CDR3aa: CAISGLGGETQYF
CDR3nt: TGTGCCATCAGTGGTCTAGGAGGAGAGACCCAGTACTTC

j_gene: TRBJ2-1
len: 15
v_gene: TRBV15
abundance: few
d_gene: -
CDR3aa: CATSRDRVLDNEQFF
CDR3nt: TGTGCCACCAGCAGAGATCGAGTATTAGACAATGAGCAGTTCTTC

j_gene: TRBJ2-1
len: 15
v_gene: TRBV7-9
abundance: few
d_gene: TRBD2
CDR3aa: CASSVTSGVFDEQFF
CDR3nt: TGTGCCAGCAGCGTGACTAGCGGGGTTTTTGATGAGCAGTTCTTC

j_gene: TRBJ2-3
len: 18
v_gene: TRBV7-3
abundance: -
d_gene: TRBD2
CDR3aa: CASSSPGGILGSTDTQYF
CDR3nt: TGTGCCAGCAGCTCCCCGGGGGGTATCCTGGGGAGCACAGATACGCAGTATTTT

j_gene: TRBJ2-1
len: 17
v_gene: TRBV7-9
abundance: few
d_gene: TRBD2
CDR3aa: CASSLESGALSYNERFF
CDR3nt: TGTGCCAGCAGCTTAGAAAGCGGGGCCCTCTCCTACAATGAGCGGTTCTTC

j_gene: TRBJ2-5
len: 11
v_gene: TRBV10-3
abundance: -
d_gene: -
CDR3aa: CAIRDFYGQYF
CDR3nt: TGTGCCATCAGGGACTTTTACGGGCAGTACTTC

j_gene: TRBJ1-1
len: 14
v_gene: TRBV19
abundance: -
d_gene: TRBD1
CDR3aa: CASRSRDRVQRAFF
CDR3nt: TGTGCCAGTAGGTCCCGGGACAGGGTACAAAGGGCTTTCTTT

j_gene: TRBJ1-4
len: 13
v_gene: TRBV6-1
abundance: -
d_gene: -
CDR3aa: CASSIQGGEKLFF
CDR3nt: TGTGCCAGCAGCATACAGGGAGGTGAAAAACTGTTTTTT

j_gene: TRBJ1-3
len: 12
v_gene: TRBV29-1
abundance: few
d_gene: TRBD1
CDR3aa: CSVEGDSDTIYF
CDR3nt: TGCAGCGTTGAAGGGGACAGTGACACCATATATTTT

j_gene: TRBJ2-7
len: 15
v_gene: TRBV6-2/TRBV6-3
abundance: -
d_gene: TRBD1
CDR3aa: CASSTDRADFYEQYF
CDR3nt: TGTGCCAGCAGTACCGACAGGGCCGATTTCTACGAGCAGTACTTC

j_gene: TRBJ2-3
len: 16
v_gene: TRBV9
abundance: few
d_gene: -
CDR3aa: CASSPPRTVPTDTQYF
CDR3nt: TGTGCCAGCAGCCCGCCTAGGACCGTACCCACAGATACGCAGTATTTT

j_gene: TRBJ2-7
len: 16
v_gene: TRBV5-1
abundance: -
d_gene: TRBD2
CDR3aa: CASSAWTSGSPYEQYF
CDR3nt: TGCGCCAGCAGCGCCTGGACTAGCGGGAGCCCCTACGAGCAGTACTTC

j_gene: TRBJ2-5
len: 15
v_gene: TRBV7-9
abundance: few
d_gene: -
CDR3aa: CASSLVPTEQETQYF
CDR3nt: TGTGCCAGCAGCTTAGTCCCAACAGAGCAAGAGACCCAGTACTTC

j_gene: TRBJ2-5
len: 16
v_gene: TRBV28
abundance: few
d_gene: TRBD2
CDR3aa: CASIQLAGGPRETQYF
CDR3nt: TGTGCCAGCATCCAACTAGCGGGAGGGCCGCGGGAGACCCAGTACTTC

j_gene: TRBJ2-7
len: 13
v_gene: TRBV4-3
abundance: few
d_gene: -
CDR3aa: CASSQDPALEQYF
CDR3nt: TGCGCCAGCAGCCAAGATCCCGCGTTGGAGCAGTACTTC